This T cell receptor beta chain was captured in a study of blood T cell repertoires in COVID-19. Study in general: COVID-19 samples from acute and convalescent phases originated in the United States, Italy and Spain. Nucleic acid was either cDNA or gDNA, and it came from T cells, B-cell-depleted T cells, or PBMCs.

This CDR3 contains 16 residues. The germline V gene has CDR1 SGHRS and CDR2 YFSETQ. Trimming removed 4 bases from V and 8 bases from J; junction bases left unmatched: 6. In the authors' workflow: Reference gene primer amplification in the assay estimated nucleated cell counts. TCRdb's copy holds only in-frame clones and misses some; the assay was immunoSEQ multiplex PCR. That table furnishes V, J and clone size, whereas the DNA furnished D and trimming. The sample comprises about 50,000 clones, more than 70% of which are singletons, and almost 6.5% rests with the top ten. This TCR derives from a man in his fifties or sixties with acute or convalescent COVID-19. Sequencing was done on a sample of peripheral blood. V and J are TRBV5-1 and TRBJ2-1, with 16 bases aligning to TRBD2. CDR3 region: CASSPGTSGRGDEQFF. The CDR3 bases are TGCGCCAGCAGCCCCGGGACTAGCGGGAGGGGCGATGAGCAGTTCTTC.